This TCR beta chain was retrieved from a study of CD8 T cells in ankylosing spondylitis. General study results and limits: Those disease-linked clones were CD8+; they were also relatively rare in peripheral blood. Reportedly, matched ankylosing spondylitis synovial fluid was significantly enriched for disease-linked clones. Eight or nine highly homologous variants formed a TCR beta motif that appeared characteristic of ankylosing spondylitis blood.

CDR1 SNHLY and CDR2 FYNNEI come from the germline V gene. This CDR3 is built from 16 residues. The V gene lost 1 base and the J gene lost 6 bases, with 18 bases spanning the gap. Worth noting for this clonotype: The antigen is undetermined.

Using quantitative 5'-RACE with molecular barcodes, the authors made TCR beta libraries. TCRdb fed the 5' RACE reads into MiXCR, producing one record per CDR3 protein. The data show around 150,000 distinct CDR3 sequences, 15% to 20% seen once. The chain is built from TRBV2 and TRBJ1-2, with a tentative D call TRBD1 (5 bases). Sequencing used blood, either unsorted or a sorted T cell fraction (not recorded which). This sequence originates from a male donor with ankylosing spondylitis or in good health (not recorded which). The CDR3 region is CASSEGPGRTRDGYTF. As DNA, the CDR3 is TGTGCCAGCAGTGAAGGGCCAGGGAGGACAAGGGATGGCTACACCTTC.